The 17 T cell receptor beta chains reported below all come from one sample, sequenced in a study of identical twins (dated by TCRdb to about 2016). Libraries were made using 5' RACE. This sample was sequenced with an Illumina HiSeq 2000. Clones were called with MiXCR by TCRdb after fastp trimmed the public reads at Q25, and only in-frame beta chains were retained. Rows with a matching CDR3 protein are joined into one entry that keeps the most common DNA and genes. The sample includes 1.5 million to 2 million distinct CDR3 sequences, with under 35% observed a single time. Together, the top ten hold approximately 0.25% of the sample. Source material: cord blood. These receptor sequences come from a newborn girl in good health.

This chain links TRBV28 with TRBJ1-1; 9 bases align to TRBD1. The V segment lost 5 bases and the J segment 1 base; nucleotides outside the gene matches: 5. Germline V CDR1 and CDR2: MDHEN, SYDVKM. The CDR3 consists of 15 residues. This CDR3 reads CASSPVGQGNTEAFF. DNA of the CDR3: TGTGCCAGCAGTCCAGTGGGACAGGGGAACACTGAAGCTTTCTTT.

V usage is TRBV6-5 and J usage is TRBJ1-6; 7 nucleotides align to TRBD1. The CDR3 is 16 amino acids. V shed 6 bases and J 4 bases; nucleotides not matched to a gene: 9. Germline CDR1 and CDR2: MNHEY and SVGAGI. The CDR3 nucleotides are TGTGCCAGCAGCCGATCGGGACAGCTTTATAATTCACCCCTCCACTTT. It yields the protein CASSRSGQLYNSPLHF.

The chain joins TRBV5-1 to TRBJ1-6, with TRBD1 matching 8 bases. Per the germline V gene, CDR1 is SGHRS and CDR2 is YFSETQ. V trimming: 4 bases; J trimming: 9 bases; junction bases outside the gene matches: 6. CDR3 length: 14 amino acids. The CDR3 nucleotides are TGCGCCAGCAGCCGGGACAGGTTACCTTCACCCCTCCACTTT. Its translation: CASSRDRLPSPLHF.

The chain links TRBV28 to TRBJ1-2, with 7 bases lining up with TRBD1. With 5 bases clipped from V and 0 bases from J, the junction kept 9 bases outside the gene matches. In germline, CDR1 is MDHEN, CDR2 SYDVKM. This CDR3 is 16 amino acids long. CDR3 nucleotides: TGTGCCAGCAGTGCGTTGCGGGACAGACCTAACTATGGCTACACCTTC. This translates into CASSALRDRPNYGYTF.

This clonotype was observed a handful of times. V is TRBV7-4 and J is TRBJ2-7; 10 positions match TRBD1. This CDR3 spans 16 amino acids. Germline CDR1 reads SGHVT; CDR2 reads SQSDAQ. The V gene end was trimmed by 5 bases and the J gene end by 2 bases; junction bases not matched to a gene: 9. CDR3 loop: CASSTRQGARPYEQYF. CDR3 coding DNA: TGTGCCAGCAGCACCCGACAGGGGGCACGGCCCTACGAGCAGTACTTC.

This sequence joins TRBV29-1 and TRBJ2-1, with 7 bases aligning to TRBD2. The closer fit of TRBJ2-7 to the DNA end suggests the J call may be wrong. There are 16 residues in the CDR3. Germline CDR1 is SQVTM and CDR2 is ANQGSEA. The DNA for the CDR3 is TGCAGCGTTGAGGGTAGCGGGTCGAGCTCCTACAATGAGCAGTACTTC. Translating it yields CSVEGSGSSSYNEQYF.

Turning to this clonotype: Possible read error: a much larger clone is one base away. The chain recombines TRBV29-1 with TRBJ2-7; 12 nucleotides agree with TRBD2. Trimming cost V 2 bases and J 7 bases; bases outside gene matches: 6. There are 14 residues in the CDR3. Germline V gene data show CDR1 as SQVTM and CDR2 as ANQGSEA. The CDR3 nucleotides read TGCAGCGTTGAAACTAGCGGGGGGTACAATGAGCAGTACTTC. Translation gives CSVETSGGYNEQYF.

V usage is TRBV28 and J usage is TRBJ2-5, with a weak D call TRBD1 (6 bases). The CDR3 has 13 amino acids. Deletions cut 6 bases from V and 3 bases from J, with 11 bases between. Per germline, CDR1 MDHEN and CDR2 SYDVKM. The CDR3 sequence is CASRQGREETQYF. The CDR3 nucleotides are TGTGCCAGCAGGCAGGGGAGAGAAGAGACCCAGTACTTC.

This clonotype turned up a few times. The V call is TRBV11-2, the J call TRBJ2-5, with a weak D call TRBD1 (6 bases). The CDR3 is 13 amino acids. Trimming took 4 bases from V and 4 from J, leaving 10 bases between them. In germline, CDR1 is SGHAT, CDR2 FQNNGV. The CDR3 sequence is CASSWVQGETQYF. The CDR3 DNA reads as TGTGCCAGCAGCTGGGTACAGGGAGAGACCCAGTACTTC.

As for this clonotype: One end of the junction fails to match germline, which may point to a read error. The chain uses TRBV6-6 and TRBJ2-1; D not certain. Looked up from germline, CDR1 is MNHNY and CDR2 is SVGAGI (reference sequence). The CDR3 length is 13 residues. The CDR3 is CASLQTSRNGQFF. The CDR3 bases are TGTGCCAGCCTCCAGACCAGTCGAAATGGGCAGTTCTTC.

This chain connects TRBV27 to TRBJ2-7; no clear D gene. The V gene lost 1 base and the J gene lost 9 bases, with 16 bases spanning the gap. From germline, CDR1 is MNHEY and CDR2 SMNVEV (reference sequence). The CDR3 spans 14 residues. The CDR3 DNA follows: TGTGCCAGCAGTTTATTTAGGGCCGCGGTCGGGCAGTACTTC. It encodes CASSLFRAAVGQYF.

This clonotype has at least ten counts. The rearrangement uses TRBV12-3 or TRBV12-4 and TRBJ1-5; 10 bases agree with TRBD1. The CDR3 totals 15 residues. With V trimmed by 5 bases and J by 2 bases, 3 bases remained unmatched. This chain's CDR3 is CASSLDRGGNQPQHF. Here the CDR3 DNA reads TGTGCCAGCAGTCTGGACAGGGGGGGCAATCAGCCCCAGCATTTT.

The V call is TRBV5-4, the J call TRBJ2-3; possibly TRBD2 for D (7 bases). Germline CDR1 and CDR2: SGHNT and YYREEE (reference sequence). The CDR3 totals 17 residues. Trimming stripped 4 bases from V and 4 bases from J, with 22 bases between. The CDR3 protein is CASSTPVVGGLSDTQYF. CDR3 nucleotides: TGTGCCAGCAGCACGCCCGTGGTGGGGGGGCTTTCAGATACGCAGTATTTT.

This chain joins TRBV19 and TRBJ2-1, with D hard to call. There are 12 residues in the CDR3. Germline CDR1 reads LNHDA; CDR2 reads SQIVND (reference sequence). V was pared by 0 bases and J by 9 bases, with 6 bases between. The CDR3 sequence is CASSIDRTEQFF. CDR3 sequence (DNA): TGTGCCAGTAGTATAGATAGGACTGAGCAGTTCTTC.

This clonotype was seen more than once but under ten times. The gene calls are TRBV11-2 and TRBJ2-3; the D is unclear. The CDR3 length is 17 residues. V dropped 4 bases and J dropped 0 bases, with 17 bases sitting between them. The germline gives CDR1 SGHAT, CDR2 FQNNGV. The CDR3 reads CASSSSPRRTSTDTQYF. In DNA, the CDR3 is TGTGCCAGCAGCTCTTCACCCCGTCGTACTAGCACAGATACGCAGTATTTT. The complete variable domain, with remaining parts taken from reference TRBV11-2 and TRBJ2-3, reads EAGVAQSPRYKIIEKRQSVAFWCNPISGHATLYWYQQILGQGPKLLIQFQNNGVVDDSQLPKDRFSAERLKGVDSTLKIQPAKLEDSAVYLCASSSSPRRTSTDTQYFGPGTRLTVL.

V is TRBV20-1 and J is TRBJ2-5; 9 positions match TRBD1. The CDR3 consists of 16 residues. The junction had 7 bases not matched to a gene; V was cut back by 0 bases and J by 2 bases. Per germline, CDR1 DFQATT and CDR2 SNEGSKA (reference sequence). Written as DNA, the CDR3 is TGCAGTGCTAGAGAAAGTCCGGGACAGGGTCAAGAGACCCAGTACTTC. Its protein product is CSARESPGQGQETQYF.

On this clonotype: A much larger clone differs from this one at a single base, so this may be a read error. The chain joins TRBV29-1 to TRBJ2-3; D is possibly TRBD2 (6 bases). The germline CDR1 and CDR2 sequences are SQVTM and ANQGSEA. The CDR3 extends over 13 amino acids. The CDR3 sequence is CSVELRDPDTLYF. DNA of the CDR3: TGCAGCGTTGAACTGCGGGACCCAGATACGCTGTATTTT.